This TCR beta chain was captured by sequencing in a study of Ad26.COV2.S vaccination and SARS-CoV-2 variants. Overall study findings and caveats: Responses of T cells in total may have been underestimated by the TCR breadth and depth analyses.

Of note for this clone: Its target is unknown.

Here immunoSEQ multiplex PCR was the method, and the copy in TCRdb shows in-frame clones only, minus some. The table shows 350,000 to 500,000 clones, with roughly 91% occurring only once. The treatment denotes: 15 to 20 received Ad26.COV2.S at low or high dose, single or two shots; roughly five received placebo; per-sample allocation not given. Sampling happened 63 days after the first vaccine or placebo injection. Specimen: peripheral blood, collected in a trial of Ad26.COV2.S vaccine versus placebo. This clonotype was obtained from a person aged 18-60 years who received the Ad26.COV2.S COVID-19 vaccine or a placebo.

CDR3 loop: CSVEDPREGSYNEQFF. The DNA of the CDR3 is TGCAGCGTTGAAGATCCGCGGGAGGGCTCCTACAATGAGCAGTTCTTC. This chain uses TRBV29-1 with TRBJ2-1, with TRBD2 identical over 9 bases. Per the germline V gene, CDR1 is SQVTM and CDR2 is ANQGSEA. The CDR3 runs to 16 residues. Germline trimming cut 0 bases from V and 0 bases from J; bases unmatched to any gene: 3.